The text below deals with one TCR beta chain. Its antigen is currently unknown. The entry originates in a study of PD-1 blockade in classical Hodgkin lymphoma. Regarding the study as a whole: Reports described newly diagnosed patients as having lower baseline TCR diversity than healthy donors. By cycle point C4D1, TCR diversity had risen significantly in CD4+ cells (but not CD8+ cells).

CDR1 is SGHKS and CDR2 is YYEKEE in the germline V gene (reference sequence). The junction had 11 bases not matched to a gene; V was cut back by 5 bases and J by 1 base. The CDR3 contains 16 residues. All the patients suffered relapse after autologous stem cell transplantation, and brentuximab vedotin exposure differed. The patients, who had relapsed/refractory classical Hodgkin lymphoma, achieved best responses of complete response, partial response or progressive disease. This table comes from immunoSEQ multiplex PCR, and its TCRdb copy is limited to in-frame clones, with some not included. The table lists about 97,000 clones, over 80% of them singletons.

Sequencing was performed on peripheral blood mononuclear cells (PBMCs), taken at baseline. The chain is built from TRBV5-5 and TRBJ1-2, with TRBD1 identical over 7 bases. The receptor comes from a human donor with classical Hodgkin lymphoma. CDR3 bases: TGTGCCAGCAGGCAGGGGGAAGGGACAGTTAACTATGGCTACACCTTC. Translating gives CASRQGEGTVNYGYTF.